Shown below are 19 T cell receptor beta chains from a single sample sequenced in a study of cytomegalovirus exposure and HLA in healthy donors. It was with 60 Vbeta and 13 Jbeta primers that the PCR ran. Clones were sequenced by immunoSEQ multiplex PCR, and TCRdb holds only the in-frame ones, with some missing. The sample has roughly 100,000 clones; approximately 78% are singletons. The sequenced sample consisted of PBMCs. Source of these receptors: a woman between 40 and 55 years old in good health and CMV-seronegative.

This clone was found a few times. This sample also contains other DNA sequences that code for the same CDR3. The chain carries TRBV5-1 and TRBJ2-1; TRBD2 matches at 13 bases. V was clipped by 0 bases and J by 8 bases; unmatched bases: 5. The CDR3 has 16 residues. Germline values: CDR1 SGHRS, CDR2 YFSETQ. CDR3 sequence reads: CASSLGGTSGTDEQFF. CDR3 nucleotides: TGCGCCAGCAGCTTGGGGGGGACTAGCGGGACTGATGAGCAGTTCTTC. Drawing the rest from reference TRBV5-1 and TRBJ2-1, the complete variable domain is KAGVTQTPRYLIKTRGQQVTLSCSPISGHRSVSWYQQTPGQGLQFLFEYFSETQRNKGNFPGRFSGRQFSNSRSEMNVSTLELGDSALYLCASSLGGTSGTDEQFFGPGTRLTVL.

This CDR3 reads CASSGLDQDTQYF. CDR3 nucleotides: TGTGCCAGCAGTGGGCTCGATCAGGATACGCAGTATTTT. This sequence joins TRBV25-1 and TRBJ2-3, with D hard to call. The CDR3 runs 13 residues. The germline CDR1 and CDR2 sequences are MGHDK and SYGVNS. The V gene lost 4 bases and the J gene lost 6 bases, with 11 bases spanning the gap.

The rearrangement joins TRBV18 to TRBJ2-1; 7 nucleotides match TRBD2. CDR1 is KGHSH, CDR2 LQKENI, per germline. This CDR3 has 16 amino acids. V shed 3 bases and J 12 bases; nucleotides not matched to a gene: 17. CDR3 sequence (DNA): TGTGCCAGCTCACCTCCACAGACCTCCACTAGCGTGGCGCAGTTCTTC. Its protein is CASSPPQTSTSVAQFF.

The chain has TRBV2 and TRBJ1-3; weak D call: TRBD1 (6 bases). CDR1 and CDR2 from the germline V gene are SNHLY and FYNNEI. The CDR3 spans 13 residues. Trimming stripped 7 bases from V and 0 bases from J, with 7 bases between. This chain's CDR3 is CASKGGSGNTIYF. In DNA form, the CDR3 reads TGTGCCAGCAAAGGGGGCTCTGGAAACACCATATATTTT.

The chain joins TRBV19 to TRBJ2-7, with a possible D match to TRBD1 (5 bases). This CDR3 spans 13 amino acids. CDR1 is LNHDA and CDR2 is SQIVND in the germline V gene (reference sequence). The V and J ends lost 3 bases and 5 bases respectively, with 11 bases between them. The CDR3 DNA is TGTGCCAGTAGTATTTCAGGGATCAACGAGCAGTACTTC. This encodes CASSISGINEQYF.

In DNA, the CDR3 is TGTGCCAGCAGTCGGAGGGGGACAGGTCCACCCAATGAGCAGTTCTTC. Protein: CASSRRGTGPPNEQFF. The chain has TRBV2 and TRBJ2-1; 8 nucleotides align to TRBD1. Germline CDR1 reads SNHLY; CDR2 reads FYNNEI. CDR3 size: 16 residues. J was trimmed by 6 bases and V by 5 bases; bases with no gene match: 12.

The CDR3 nucleotides read TGTGCCAGCAGTTTATCGGCGGTTTTTGCGGCTAGCGGGAGGGCCACGTTGTTCTTC. Its translation is CASSLSAVFAASGRATLFF. The chain links TRBV27 to TRBJ2-1, with 12 bases matching TRBD2. The V gene end was trimmed by 0 bases and the J gene end by 15 bases; junction bases not matched to a gene: 21. This CDR3 region has 19 residues. Per the germline V gene, CDR1 is MNHEY and CDR2 is SMNVEV (reference sequence).

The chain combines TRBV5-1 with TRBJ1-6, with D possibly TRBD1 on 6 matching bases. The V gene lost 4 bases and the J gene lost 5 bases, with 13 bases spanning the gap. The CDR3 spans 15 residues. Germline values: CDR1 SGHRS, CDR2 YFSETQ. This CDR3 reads CASSLDRPNNSPLHF. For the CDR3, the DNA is TGCGCCAGCAGCCTCGACAGGCCTAATAATTCACCCCTCCACTTT.

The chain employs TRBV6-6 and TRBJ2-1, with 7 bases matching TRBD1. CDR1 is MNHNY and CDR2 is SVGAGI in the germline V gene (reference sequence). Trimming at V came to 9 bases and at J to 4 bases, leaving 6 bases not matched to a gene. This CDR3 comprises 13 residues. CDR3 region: CASKTGLYNEQFF. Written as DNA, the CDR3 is TGTGCCAGTAAGACAGGGTTGTACAATGAGCAGTTCTTC.

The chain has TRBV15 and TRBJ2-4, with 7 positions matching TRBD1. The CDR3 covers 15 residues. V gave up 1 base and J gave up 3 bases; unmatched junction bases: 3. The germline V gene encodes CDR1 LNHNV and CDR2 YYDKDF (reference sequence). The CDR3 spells CATSRATGVKNIQYF. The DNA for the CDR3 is TGTGCCACCAGCAGAGCAACAGGGGTCAAAAACATTCAGTACTTC.

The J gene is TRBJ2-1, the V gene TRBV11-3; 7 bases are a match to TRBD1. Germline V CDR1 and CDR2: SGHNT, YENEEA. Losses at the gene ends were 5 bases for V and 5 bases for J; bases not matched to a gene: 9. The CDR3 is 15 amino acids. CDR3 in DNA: TGTGCCAGCAGCCGGGGACAGATCCTCCACAATGAGCAGTTCTTC. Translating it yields CASSRGQILHNEQFF.

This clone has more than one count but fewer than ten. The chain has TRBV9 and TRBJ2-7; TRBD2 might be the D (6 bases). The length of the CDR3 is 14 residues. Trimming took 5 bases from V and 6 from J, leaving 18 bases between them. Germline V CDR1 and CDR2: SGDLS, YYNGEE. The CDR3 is CASSRNLLATEQYF. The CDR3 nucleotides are TGTGCCAGCAGTCGAAACCTTCTAGCGACCGAGCAGTACTTC. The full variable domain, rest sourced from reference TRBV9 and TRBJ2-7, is DSGVTQTPKHLITATGQRVTLRCSPRSGDLSVYWYQQSLDQGLQFLIQYYNGEERAKGNILERFSAQQFPDLHSELNLSSLELGDSALYFCASSRNLLATEQYFGPGTRLTVT.

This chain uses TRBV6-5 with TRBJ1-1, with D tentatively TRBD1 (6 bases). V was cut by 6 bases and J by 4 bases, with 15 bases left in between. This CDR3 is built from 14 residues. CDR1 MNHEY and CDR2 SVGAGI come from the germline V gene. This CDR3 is CASSRGRGSTEAFF. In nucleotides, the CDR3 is TGTGCCAGCAGCCGGGGAAGGGGGAGCACTGAAGCTTTCTTT.

Written as DNA, the CDR3 is TGTGCCAGCAGCTTGACGTTACAGGTTTATATGAACACTGAAGCTTTCTTT. Amino acid sequence: CASSLTLQVYMNTEAFF. The genes are TRBV7-3 and TRBJ1-1, with D maybe TRBD1 (5 bases). Germline-derived CDR1 and CDR2 are SGHTA and FQGTGA. V was cut by 3 bases and J by 0 bases, with 17 bases left in between. This CDR3 spans 17 amino acids.

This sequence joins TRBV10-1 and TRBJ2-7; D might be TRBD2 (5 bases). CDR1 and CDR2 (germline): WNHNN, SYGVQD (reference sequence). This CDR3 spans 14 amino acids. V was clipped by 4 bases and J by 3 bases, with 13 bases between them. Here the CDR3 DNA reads TGCGCCAGCAGTGCTGGAACGGGGAGCTACGAGCAGTACTTC. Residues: CASSAGTGSYEQYF.

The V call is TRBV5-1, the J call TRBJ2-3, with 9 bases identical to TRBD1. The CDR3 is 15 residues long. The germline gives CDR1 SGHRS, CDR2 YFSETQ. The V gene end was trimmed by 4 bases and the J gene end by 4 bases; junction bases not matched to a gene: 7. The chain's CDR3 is CASSPMGQGADTQYF. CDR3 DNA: TGCGCCAGCAGCCCAATGGGACAGGGAGCAGATACGCAGTATTTT.

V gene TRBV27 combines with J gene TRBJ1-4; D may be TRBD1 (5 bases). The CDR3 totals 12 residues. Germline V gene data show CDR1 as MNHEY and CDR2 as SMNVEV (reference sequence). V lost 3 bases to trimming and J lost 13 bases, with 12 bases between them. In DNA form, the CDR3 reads TGTGCCAGCAGTTTTCCTCGCGGGACACTGTTTTTT. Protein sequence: CASSFPRGTLFF.

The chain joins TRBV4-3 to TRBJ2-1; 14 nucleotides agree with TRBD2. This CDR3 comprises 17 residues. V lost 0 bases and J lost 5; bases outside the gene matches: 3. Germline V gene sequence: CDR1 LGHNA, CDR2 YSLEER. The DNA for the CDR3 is TGCGCCAGCAGCCAAGAAGGGGGACTAGCGGGGGACAATGAGCAGTTCTTC. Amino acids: CASSQEGGLAGDNEQFF.

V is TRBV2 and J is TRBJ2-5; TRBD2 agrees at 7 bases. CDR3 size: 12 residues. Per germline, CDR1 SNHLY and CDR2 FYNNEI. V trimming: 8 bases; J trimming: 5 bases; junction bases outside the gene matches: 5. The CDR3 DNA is TGTGCCAGCCCTCACGGGGGGGAGACCCAGTACTTC. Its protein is CASPHGGETQYF.